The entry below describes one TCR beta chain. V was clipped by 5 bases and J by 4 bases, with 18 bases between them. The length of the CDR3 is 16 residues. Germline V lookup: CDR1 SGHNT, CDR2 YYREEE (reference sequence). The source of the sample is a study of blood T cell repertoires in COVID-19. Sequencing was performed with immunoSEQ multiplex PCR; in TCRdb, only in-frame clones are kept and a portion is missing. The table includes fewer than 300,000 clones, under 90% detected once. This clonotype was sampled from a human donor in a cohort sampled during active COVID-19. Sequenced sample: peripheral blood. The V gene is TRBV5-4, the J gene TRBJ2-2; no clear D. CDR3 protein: CASSSPVSGSTGELFF. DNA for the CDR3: TGTGCCAGCAGTTCTCCTGTCTCGGGTAGCACCGGGGAGCTGTTTTTT.